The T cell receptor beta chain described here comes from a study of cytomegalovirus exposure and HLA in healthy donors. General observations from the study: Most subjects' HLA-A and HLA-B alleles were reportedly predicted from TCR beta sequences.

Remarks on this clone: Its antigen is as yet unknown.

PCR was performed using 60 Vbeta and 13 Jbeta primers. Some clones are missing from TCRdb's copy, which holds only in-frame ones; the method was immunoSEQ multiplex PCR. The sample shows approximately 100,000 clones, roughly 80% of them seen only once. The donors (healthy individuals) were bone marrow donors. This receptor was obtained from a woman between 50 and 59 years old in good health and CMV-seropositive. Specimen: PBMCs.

CDR3 nucleotides: TGTGCCACCCCTCGGAGGACCAATCAGCCCCAGCATTTT. It encodes CATPRRTNQPQHF. The chain couples TRBV5-3 to TRBJ1-5, with D unresolved. TRBV5-3 qualifies as an ORF whose function is uncertain. This CDR3 is 13 amino acids long. V lost 9 bases and J 3 bases, leaving 13 bases between the germline ends.